Following are 25 T cell receptor beta chains from one sample sequenced in a study of Graves' ophthalmopathy and Graves' hyperthyroidism. Amplified TCR beta CDR3 regions were obtained using RNA transcripts as template. HTBI-primed RT-PCR formed the first round, and a multiplex PCR formed the second. TCRdb ran MiXCR on the multiplex PCR reads and lists one entry per CDR3 protein. The sample contains 170,000 or so distinct CDR3 sequences, 37% of which appear only once. Sequencing input: peripheral blood. These receptors originate from a woman aged 35 to 49 with Graves' ophthalmopathy.

The table lists this clonotype with a few counts. This chain links TRBV12-3 or TRBV12-4 with TRBJ2-7, with 12 bases that match TRBD2. After removal of 6 bases from V and 6 bases from J, the junction contained 6 bases not matched to a gene. The CDR3 contains 14 residues. CDR3 DNA sequence: TGTGCCAGCAGCACACTAGCGGGAGGCGCCGAGCAGTACTTC. Its protein is CASSTLAGGAEQYF.

This clonotype was counted at least ten times. The rearrangement joins TRBV6-2 or TRBV6-3 to TRBJ1-5, with D possibly TRBD1 on 5 matching bases. V lost 6 bases and J lost 0, with 12 bases in between. The CDR3 covers 15 residues. Per the germline V gene, CDR1 is MNHEY and CDR2 is SVGEGT. CDR3 in DNA: TGTGCCAGCAGCTGGGGGACGGATAGCAATCAGCCCCAGCATTTT. Protein: CASSWGTDSNQPQHF.

A note on this clonotype: An end of the junction differs from the germline gene, which may be a read error. The V gene is TRBV12-3 or TRBV12-4, the J gene TRBJ2-7; possibly TRBD2 for D (6 bases). The CDR3 has 14 residues. CDR3 in amino acids: CASSLAGLTVEQYF. CDR3 coding DNA: TGTGCCAGCAGCTTAGCAGGACTAACGGTCGAGCAGTACTTC.

A single count supports this clonotype. This rearrangement joins TRBV6-5 to TRBJ1-3; D uncertain. The germline V gene encodes CDR1 MNHEY and CDR2 SVGAGI. Trimming cost V 2 bases and J 9 bases, with 11 bases left between them. This CDR3 has 13 amino acids. CDR3 protein: CASSYEVSSTIYF. CDR3 nucleotide sequence: TGTGCCAGCAGTTACGAAGTTTCCTCCACCATATATTTT.

The rearrangement links TRBV7-8 to TRBJ2-5, with D perhaps TRBD2 (5 bases). V dropped 2 bases and J dropped 4 bases, with 14 bases sitting between them. The germline CDR1 and CDR2 sequences are SGHVS and FQNEAQ. This CDR3 has 15 amino acids. The CDR3 coding sequence is TGTGCCAGCAGCTTAACCTCGAGGGTGGGAGAGACCCAGTACTTC. Its protein is CASSLTSRVGETQYF.

V gene TRBV30 combines with J gene TRBJ2-2; D is ambiguous. Trimming took off 0 bases at V and 2 bases at J, with 7 bases between the two ends. Germline V lookup: CDR1 GTSNPN, CDR2 SVGIG (reference sequence). The CDR3 loop spans 14 amino acids. CDR3: CAWSVRRNTGELFF. The CDR3 DNA sequence: TGTGCCTGGAGTGTACGGCGTAACACCGGGGAGCTGTTTTTT. Full variable domain (remainder filled in from reference TRBV30 and TRBJ2-2): SQTIHQWPATLVQPVGSPLSLECTVEGTSNPNLYWYRQAAGRGLQLLFYSVGIGQISSEVPQNLSASRPQDRQFILSSKKLLLSDSGFYLCAWSVRRNTGELFFGEGSRLTVL.

This clonotype was picked up many times. V is TRBV6-1 and J is TRBJ1-1; D is uncertain. V was cut by 2 bases and J by 1 base, with 8 bases left in between. Germline V lookup: CDR1 MNHNS, CDR2 SASEGT. CDR3 length: 14 amino acids. DNA of the CDR3: TGTGCCAGCAGTGAAAGTTACGGGAACACTGAAGCTTTCTTT. This sequence encodes CASSESYGNTEAFF.

This clonotype showed up many times. This chain connects TRBV6-5 to TRBJ2-7, with 9 bases that match TRBD2. CDR1 and CDR2 from the germline V gene are MNHEY and SVGAGI. This CDR3 comprises 12 residues. The J segment lost 4 bases and the V segment lost 9 bases, leaving 4 bases of the junction unmatched. The CDR3 DNA follows: TGTGCCAGTGGACTAGCGAGATACGAGCAGTACTTC. It specifies CASGLARYEQYF.

This rearrangement joins TRBV11-1 to TRBJ2-7, with a tentative D call TRBD2 (6 bases). CDR1 and CDR2 from the germline V gene are SGHAT and FQDESV (reference sequence). The germline V and J ends were trimmed by 5 bases and 0 bases, with 14 bases remaining between them. CDR3 length: 15 amino acids. CDR3 amino acids: CASSARRGSSYEQYF. For the CDR3, the DNA is TGTGCCAGCAGCGCCCGCCGGGGGAGCTCCTACGAGCAGTACTTC. The variable domain in full, completed from reference TRBV11-1 and TRBJ2-7, reads EAEVAQSPRYKITEKSQAVAFWCDPISGHATLYWYRQILGQGPELLVQFQDESVVDDSQLPKDRFSAERLKGVDSTLKIQPAELGDSAMYLCASSARRGSSYEQYFGPGTRLTVT.

V usage is TRBV7-2 and J usage is TRBJ1-1; the D gene is possibly TRBD1 (6 bases). The CDR3 runs to 11 residues. Trimming removed 5 bases from V and 8 bases from J, with 9 bases in between. Per germline, CDR1 SGHTA and CDR2 FQGNSA. The CDR3 bases are TGTGCCAGCAGCAAGGACAGCGAAGCTTTCTTT. Encoded protein: CASSKDSEAFF.

There are many counts of this clonotype. The rearrangement joins TRBV19 to TRBJ1-2; D is perhaps TRBD1 (6 bases). The CDR3 runs to 13 residues. V shed 8 bases and J shed 6 bases, with 16 bases lying between them. Germline V gives CDR1 LNHDA, CDR2 SQIVND (reference sequence). In nucleotides, the CDR3 is TGTGCCAGTGGGACAAGGGGCTGGCATGGCTACACCTTC. Translated, it gives CASGTRGWHGYTF.

This clonotype occurred many times. The rearrangement links TRBV11-2 to TRBJ1-2, with unresolved D. The CDR3 is made up of 13 amino acids. Looked up from germline, CDR1 is SGHAT and CDR2 is FQNNGV. V lost 6 bases and J 2 bases, leaving 10 bases between the germline ends. The CDR3 DNA is TGTGCCAGCAGTTTCATGGAGAACTATGGCTACACCTTC. Translating gives CASSFMENYGYTF.

The chain recombines TRBV6-5 with TRBJ1-1; D not resolved. Germline V CDR1 and CDR2: MNHEY, SVGAGI. The CDR3 consists of 13 residues. Trimming removed 2 bases at V and 4 bases at J, with 8 bases between. The CDR3: CASSYNSGTEAFF. CDR3 DNA: TGTGCCAGCAGTTACAATTCCGGCACTGAAGCTTTCTTT.

This clonotype has a single count. This chain joins TRBV28 and TRBJ1-1; unclear D gene. The ends were cut back, 6 bases at V and 0 bases at J, with 8 bases in the middle. CDR1 and CDR2 (germline): MDHEN, SYDVKM. The CDR3 covers 13 residues. The CDR3 spells CASRAVMNTEAFF. The CDR3 DNA reads TGTGCCAGCAGGGCAGTCATGAACACTGAAGCTTTCTTT.

This clonotype was picked up one time. This CDR3 is CASSEQGDAEAFF. CDR3 bases: TGTGCCAGCAGTGAACAGGGAGATGCTGAAGCTTTCTTT. The J gene is TRBJ1-1, the V gene TRBV27; TRBD1 might be the D (6 bases). Trimming stripped 5 bases from V and 6 bases from J, with 13 bases between. CDR1 and CDR2 from the germline V gene are MNHEY and SMNVEV (reference sequence). This CDR3 region has 13 residues.

This clonotype was observed many times. The V gene is TRBV24-1, the J gene TRBJ1-1; weak D call: TRBD1 (6 bases). CDR1 KGHDR and CDR2 SFDVKD come from the germline V gene. Trimming pared 3 bases from V and 6 bases from J, leaving 13 bases between. This CDR3 comprises 14 residues. DNA for the CDR3: TGTGCCACCAGTGATGGGGCGGGGGGCGCTGAAGCTTTCTTT. It translates to CATSDGAGGAEAFF.

This clonotype was seen ten or more times. The chain combines TRBV12-3 or TRBV12-4 with TRBJ2-5; weak D call: TRBD1 (6 bases). Trimming stripped 4 bases from V and 1 base from J, with 7 bases between. The CDR3 runs to 13 residues. CDR3 DNA: TGTGCCAGCAGTTACAGGGTCCAAGAGACCCAGTACTTC. Protein product: CASSYRVQETQYF.

This clonotype was found many times. The chain carries TRBV20-1 and TRBJ1-1; the D is unclear. CDR1 is DFQATT and CDR2 is SNEGSKA in the germline V gene (reference sequence). Between the trimmed V and J ends, which lost 3 bases and 2 bases, there was a span of 10 bases. CDR3 length: 13 amino acids. CDR3 coding DNA: TGCAGTGCTAGCCGGGATGGAAACACTGAAGCTTTCTTT. As protein: CSASRDGNTEAFF.

In this sample, this clonotype turned up many times. The chain couples TRBV20-1 to TRBJ2-5, with D perhaps TRBD1 (6 bases). Germline values: CDR1 DFQATT, CDR2 SNEGSKA (reference sequence). The CDR3 length is 13 residues. V shed 6 bases and J shed 5 bases, with 16 bases lying between them. The CDR3 region is CSAEVGAMETQYF. The CDR3 region has the DNA TGCAGTGCAGAGGTGGGGGCGATGGAGACCCAGTACTTC.

V is TRBV5-1 and J is TRBJ2-5; D might be TRBD1 (5 bases). Deletions cut 4 bases from V and 1 base from J, with 8 bases between. The germline V gene has CDR1 SGHRS and CDR2 YFSETQ. The CDR3 is 13 residues long. This CDR3 reads CASSVDSQETQYF. DNA for the CDR3: TGCGCCAGCAGCGTAGACAGCCAAGAGACCCAGTACTTC. The full variable domain, its missing parts supplied by reference TRBV5-1 and TRBJ2-5, is KAGVTQTPRYLIKTRGQQVTLSCSPISGHRSVSWYQQTPGQGLQFLFEYFSETQRNKGNFPGRFSGRQFSNSRSEMNVSTLELGDSALYLCASSVDSQETQYFGPGTRLLVL.

The chain links TRBV6-1 to TRBJ2-2; no clear D. Germline CDR1 and CDR2: MNHNS and SASEGT. This CDR3 is built from 15 residues. V lost 3 bases and J lost 5, with 13 bases in between. CDR3 in amino acids: CASSDFSLGTGELFF. CDR3 DNA sequence: TGTGCCAGCAGTGATTTCAGCCTCGGGACCGGGGAGCTGTTTTTT.

This clonotype has at least ten counts. V and J are TRBV7-2 and TRBJ2-7; D might be TRBD1 (6 bases). The CDR3 is 16 residues long. CDR1 and CDR2 from the germline V gene are SGHTA and FQGNSA. V was pared by 5 bases and J by 0 bases, with 17 bases between. The CDR3 here is CASSAKQGRSSYEQYF. The CDR3 DNA sequence: TGTGCCAGCAGCGCGAAACAGGGAAGAAGCTCCTACGAGCAGTACTTC.

This clonotype occurred many times. J is TRBJ2-7 and V is TRBV6-5; TRBD1 aligns across 10 bases. The germline CDR1 and CDR2 sequences are MNHEY and SVGAGI. This CDR3 is built from 14 residues. V gave up 2 bases and J gave up 5 bases; unmatched junction bases: 3. Here the CDR3 DNA reads TGTGCCAGCAGTTACCGGGACAGGGGCGACGAGCAGTACTTC. Amino acid sequence: CASSYRDRGDEQYF.

The chain combines TRBV20-1 with TRBJ1-5; D is unresolved. In germline, CDR1 is DFQATT, CDR2 SNEGSKA (reference sequence). The ends were cut back, 4 bases at V and 1 base at J, with 5 bases in the middle. There are 12 residues in the CDR3. In nucleotides, the CDR3 is TGCAGTGCTACCAAAAGCAATCAGCCCCAGCATTTT. Amino acid sequence: CSATKSNQPQHF.

This clonotype was seen many times. The chain employs TRBV18 and TRBJ1-1; D is undetermined. Germline CDR1 reads KGHSH; CDR2 reads LQKENI. The CDR3 length is 13 residues. Trimming took 3 bases from V and 3 from J, leaving 8 bases between them. The CDR3 loop reads CASSPKRDTEAFF. The CDR3 DNA follows: TGTGCCAGCTCACCTAAGAGAGACACTGAAGCTTTCTTT. Full variable domain (rest looked up from reference TRBV18 and TRBJ1-1): NAGVMQNPRHLVRRRGQEARLRCSPMKGHSHVYWYRQLPEEGLKFMVYLQKENIIDESGMPKERFSAEFPKEGPSILRIQQVVRGDSAAYFCASSPKRDTEAFFGQGTRLTVV.